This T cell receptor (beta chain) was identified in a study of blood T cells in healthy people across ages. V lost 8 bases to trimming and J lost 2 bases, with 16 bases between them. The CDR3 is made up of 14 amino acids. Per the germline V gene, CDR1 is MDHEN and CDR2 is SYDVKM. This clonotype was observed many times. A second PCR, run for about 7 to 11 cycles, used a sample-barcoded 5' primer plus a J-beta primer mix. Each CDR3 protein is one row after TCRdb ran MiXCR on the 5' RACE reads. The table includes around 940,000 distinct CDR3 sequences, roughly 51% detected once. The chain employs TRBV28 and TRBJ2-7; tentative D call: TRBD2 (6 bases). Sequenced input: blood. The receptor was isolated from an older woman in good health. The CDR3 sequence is CASCGQGRTYEQYF. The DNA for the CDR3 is TGTGCCAGCTGTGGACAAGGGAGGACCTACGAGCAGTACTTC.